This record looks at one TCR beta chain sequence and its context. Original handling: By means of reference gene primer amplification, nucleated cell counts were estimated. The data were produced by immunoSEQ multiplex PCR, yet TCRdb's version contains in-frame clones alone and is incomplete. V and J calls and clone size are given by that table; D and trimming were obtained from the DNA. The sample lists about 140,000 clones; around nine tenths were seen once. The data are from a study of blood T cell repertoires in COVID-19. Study overall: The United States, Italy and Spain provided the acute and convalescent COVID-19 samples. PBMCs, B-cell-depleted T cells, or T cells were the source of the cDNA or gDNA that made up the material.

CDR3 length: 16 amino acids. V lost 5 bases and J 0 bases, leaving 15 bases between the germline ends. Germline CDR1 SGHTA, CDR2 FQGNSA. Sequenced: peripheral blood. This receptor was taken from a woman aged 55-69 years with acute or convalescent COVID-19. The V and J genes are TRBV7-2 and TRBJ2-3; D may be TRBD2 (6 bases). The CDR3 spells CASSQRGLPSTDTQYF. Written as DNA, the CDR3 is TGTGCCAGCAGCCAAAGGGGACTGCCTAGCACAGATACGCAGTATTTT.